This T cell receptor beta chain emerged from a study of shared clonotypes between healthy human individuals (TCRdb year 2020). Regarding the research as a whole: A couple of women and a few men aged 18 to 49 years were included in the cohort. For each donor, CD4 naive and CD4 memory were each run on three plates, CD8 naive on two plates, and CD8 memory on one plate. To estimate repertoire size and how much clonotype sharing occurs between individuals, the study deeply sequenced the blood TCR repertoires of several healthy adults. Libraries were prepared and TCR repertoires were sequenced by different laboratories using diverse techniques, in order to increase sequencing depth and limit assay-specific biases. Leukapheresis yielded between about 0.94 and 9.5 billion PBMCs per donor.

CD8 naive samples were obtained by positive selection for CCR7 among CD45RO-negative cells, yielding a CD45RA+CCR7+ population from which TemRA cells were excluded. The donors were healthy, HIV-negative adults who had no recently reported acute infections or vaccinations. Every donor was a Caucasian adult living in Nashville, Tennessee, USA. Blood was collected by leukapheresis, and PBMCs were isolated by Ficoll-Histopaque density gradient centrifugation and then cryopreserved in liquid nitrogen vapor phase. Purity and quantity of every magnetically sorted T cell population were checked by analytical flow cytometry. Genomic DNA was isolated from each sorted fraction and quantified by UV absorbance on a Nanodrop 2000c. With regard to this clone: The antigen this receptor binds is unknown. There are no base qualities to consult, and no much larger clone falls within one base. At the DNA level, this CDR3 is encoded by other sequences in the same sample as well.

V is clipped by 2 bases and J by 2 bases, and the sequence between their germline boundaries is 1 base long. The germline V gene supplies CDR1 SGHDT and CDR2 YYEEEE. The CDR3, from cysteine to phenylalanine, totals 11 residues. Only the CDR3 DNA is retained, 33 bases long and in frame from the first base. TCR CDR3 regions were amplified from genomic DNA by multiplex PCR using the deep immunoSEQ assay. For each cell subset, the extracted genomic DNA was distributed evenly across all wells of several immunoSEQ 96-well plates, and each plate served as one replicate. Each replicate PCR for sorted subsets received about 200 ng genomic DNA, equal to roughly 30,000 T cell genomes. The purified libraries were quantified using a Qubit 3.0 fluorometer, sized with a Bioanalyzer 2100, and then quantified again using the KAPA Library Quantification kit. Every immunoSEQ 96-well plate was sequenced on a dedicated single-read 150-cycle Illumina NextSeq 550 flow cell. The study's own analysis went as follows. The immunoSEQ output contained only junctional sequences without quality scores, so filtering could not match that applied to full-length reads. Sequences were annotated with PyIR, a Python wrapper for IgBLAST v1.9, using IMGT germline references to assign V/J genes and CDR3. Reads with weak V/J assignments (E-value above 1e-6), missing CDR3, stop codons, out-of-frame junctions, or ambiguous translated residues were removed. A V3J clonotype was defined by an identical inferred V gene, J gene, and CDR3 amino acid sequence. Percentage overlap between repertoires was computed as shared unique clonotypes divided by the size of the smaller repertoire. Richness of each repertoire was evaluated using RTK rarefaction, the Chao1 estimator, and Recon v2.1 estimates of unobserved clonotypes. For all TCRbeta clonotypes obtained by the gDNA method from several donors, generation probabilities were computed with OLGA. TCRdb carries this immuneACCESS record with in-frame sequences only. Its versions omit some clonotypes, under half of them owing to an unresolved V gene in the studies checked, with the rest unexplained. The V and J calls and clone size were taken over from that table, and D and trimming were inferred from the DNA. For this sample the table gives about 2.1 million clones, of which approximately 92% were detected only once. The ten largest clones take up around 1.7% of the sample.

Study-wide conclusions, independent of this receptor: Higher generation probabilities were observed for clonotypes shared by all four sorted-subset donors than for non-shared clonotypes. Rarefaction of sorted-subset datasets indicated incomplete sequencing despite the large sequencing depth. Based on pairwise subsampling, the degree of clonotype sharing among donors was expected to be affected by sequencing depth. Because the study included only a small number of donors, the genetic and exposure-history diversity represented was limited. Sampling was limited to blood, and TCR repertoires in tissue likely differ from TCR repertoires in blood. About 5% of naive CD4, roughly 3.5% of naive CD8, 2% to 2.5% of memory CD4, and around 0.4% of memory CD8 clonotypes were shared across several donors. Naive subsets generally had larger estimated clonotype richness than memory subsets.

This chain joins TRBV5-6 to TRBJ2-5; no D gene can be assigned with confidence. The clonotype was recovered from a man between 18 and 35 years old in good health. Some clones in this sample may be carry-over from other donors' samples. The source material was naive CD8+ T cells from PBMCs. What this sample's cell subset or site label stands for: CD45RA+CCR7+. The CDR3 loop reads CASSLQETQYF. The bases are TGTGCCAGCAGCTTACAAGAGACCCAGTACTTC.